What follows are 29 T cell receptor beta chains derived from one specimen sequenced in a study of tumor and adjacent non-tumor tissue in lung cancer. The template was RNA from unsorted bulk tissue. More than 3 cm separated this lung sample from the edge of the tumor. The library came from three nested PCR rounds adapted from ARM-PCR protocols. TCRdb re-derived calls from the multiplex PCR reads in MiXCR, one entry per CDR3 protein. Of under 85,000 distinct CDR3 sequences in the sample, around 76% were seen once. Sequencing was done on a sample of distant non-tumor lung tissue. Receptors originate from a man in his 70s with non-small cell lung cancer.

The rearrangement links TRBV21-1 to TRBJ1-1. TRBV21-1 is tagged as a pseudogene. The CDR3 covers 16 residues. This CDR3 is CASSKAGRAGPTEAFF. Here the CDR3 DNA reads TGTGCCAGCAGCAAAGCGGGGAGGGCAGGTCCCACTGAAGCTTTCTTT.

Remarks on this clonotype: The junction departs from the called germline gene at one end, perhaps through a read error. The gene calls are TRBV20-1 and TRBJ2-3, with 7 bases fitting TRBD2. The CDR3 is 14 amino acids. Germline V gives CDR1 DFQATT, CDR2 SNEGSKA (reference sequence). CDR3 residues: CSSLLAPSTDAQYF. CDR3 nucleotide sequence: TGCAGTAGCCTACTAGCGCCAAGCACAGATGCGCAGTATTTT.

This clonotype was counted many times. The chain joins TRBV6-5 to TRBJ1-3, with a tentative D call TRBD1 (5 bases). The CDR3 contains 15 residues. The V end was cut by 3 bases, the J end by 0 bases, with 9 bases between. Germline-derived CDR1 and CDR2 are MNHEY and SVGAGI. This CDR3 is CASSYLGGSGNTIYF. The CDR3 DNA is TGTGCCAGCAGTTATTTGGGGGGCTCTGGAAACACCATATATTTT.

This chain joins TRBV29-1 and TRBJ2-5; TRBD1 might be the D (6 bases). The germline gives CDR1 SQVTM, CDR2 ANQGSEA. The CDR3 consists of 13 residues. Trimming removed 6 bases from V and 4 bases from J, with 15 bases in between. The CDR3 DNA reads TGCAGCGTCTCCGACAGGTTACTAGAGACCCAGTACTTC. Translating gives CSVSDRLLETQYF.

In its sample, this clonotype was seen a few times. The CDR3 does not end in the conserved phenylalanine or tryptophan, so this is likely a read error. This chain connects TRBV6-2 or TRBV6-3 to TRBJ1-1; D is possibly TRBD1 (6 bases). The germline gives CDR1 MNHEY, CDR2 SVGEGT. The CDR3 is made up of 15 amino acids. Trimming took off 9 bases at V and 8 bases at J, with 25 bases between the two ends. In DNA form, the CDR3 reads TGTGCCAGTCGACCTTTTGTGGGACAAATAAGAGAAGCTTTCTTA. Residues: CASRPFVGQIREAFL.

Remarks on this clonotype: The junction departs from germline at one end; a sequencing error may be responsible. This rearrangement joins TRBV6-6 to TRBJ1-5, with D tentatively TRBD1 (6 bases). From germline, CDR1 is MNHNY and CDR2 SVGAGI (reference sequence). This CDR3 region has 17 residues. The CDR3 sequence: CASSHSMGDNCNQPQHF. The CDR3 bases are TGTGCCAGCAGTCACTCGATGGGGGACAATTGCAATCAGCCCCAGCATTTT.

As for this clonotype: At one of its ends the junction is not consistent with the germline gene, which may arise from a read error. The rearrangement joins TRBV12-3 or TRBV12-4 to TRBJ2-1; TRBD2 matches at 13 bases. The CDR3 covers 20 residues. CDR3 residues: CASGALAGGPPTSSYDEQFF. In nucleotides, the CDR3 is TGTGCCAGCGGCGCACTAGCGGGAGGGCCCCCGACGAGCTCCTACGATGAGCAGTTCTTC.

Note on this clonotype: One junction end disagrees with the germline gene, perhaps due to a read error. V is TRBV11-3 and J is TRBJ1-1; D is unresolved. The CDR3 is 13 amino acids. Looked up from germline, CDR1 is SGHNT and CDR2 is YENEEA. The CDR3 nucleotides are TGTGCCAGCAGCCCCTCGGTGAACACTCAAGCTTTCTTT. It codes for CASSPSVNTQAFF.

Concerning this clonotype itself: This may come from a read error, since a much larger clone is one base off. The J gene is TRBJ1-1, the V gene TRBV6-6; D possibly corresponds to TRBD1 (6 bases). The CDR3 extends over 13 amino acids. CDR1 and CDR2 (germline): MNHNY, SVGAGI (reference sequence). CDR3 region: CASTYGRGTEAFF. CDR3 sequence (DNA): TGTGCCAGCACTTACGGCAGGGGCACTGAAGCTTTCTTT.

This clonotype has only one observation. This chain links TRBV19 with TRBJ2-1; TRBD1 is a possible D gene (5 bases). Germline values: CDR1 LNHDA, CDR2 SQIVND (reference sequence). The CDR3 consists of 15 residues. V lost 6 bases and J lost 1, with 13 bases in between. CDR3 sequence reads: CASRTNRNSYNEQFF. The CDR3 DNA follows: TGTGCCAGTAGAACCAACAGGAATTCCTACAATGAGCAGTTCTTC.

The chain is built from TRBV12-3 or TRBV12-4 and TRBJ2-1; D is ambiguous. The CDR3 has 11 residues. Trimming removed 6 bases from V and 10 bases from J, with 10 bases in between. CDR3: CASSSMQEQFF. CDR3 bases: TGTGCCAGCAGCTCTATGCAGGAGCAGTTCTTC.

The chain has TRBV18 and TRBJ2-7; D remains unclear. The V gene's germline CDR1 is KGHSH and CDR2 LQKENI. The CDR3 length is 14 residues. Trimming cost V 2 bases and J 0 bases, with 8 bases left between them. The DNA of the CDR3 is TGTGCCAGCTCACCAATGATAGACTCCTACGAGCAGTACTTC. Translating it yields CASSPMIDSYEQYF.

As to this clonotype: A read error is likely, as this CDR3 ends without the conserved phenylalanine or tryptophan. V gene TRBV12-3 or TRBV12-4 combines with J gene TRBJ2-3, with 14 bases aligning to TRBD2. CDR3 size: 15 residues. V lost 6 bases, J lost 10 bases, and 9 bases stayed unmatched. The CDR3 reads CASRTAGLAGEAQYY. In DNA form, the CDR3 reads TGTGCCAGCAGAACCGCGGGACTAGCGGGGGAGGCGCAGTATTAT.

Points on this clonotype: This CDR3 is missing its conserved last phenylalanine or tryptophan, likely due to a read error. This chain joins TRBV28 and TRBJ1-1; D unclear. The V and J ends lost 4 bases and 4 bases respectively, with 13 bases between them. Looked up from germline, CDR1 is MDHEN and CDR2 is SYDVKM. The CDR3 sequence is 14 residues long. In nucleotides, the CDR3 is TGTGCCAGCAGTTCAATCGGCCGGTGCACTGAAGCTTTCATT. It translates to CASSSIGRCTEAFI.

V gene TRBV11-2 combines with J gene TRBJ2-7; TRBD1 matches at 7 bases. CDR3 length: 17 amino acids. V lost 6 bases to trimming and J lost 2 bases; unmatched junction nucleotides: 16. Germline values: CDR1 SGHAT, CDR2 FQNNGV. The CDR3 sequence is CASSWKGARKTTYEQYF. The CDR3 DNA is TGTGCCAGCAGTTGGAAGGGGGCGCGCAAGACTACCTACGAGCAGTACTTC.

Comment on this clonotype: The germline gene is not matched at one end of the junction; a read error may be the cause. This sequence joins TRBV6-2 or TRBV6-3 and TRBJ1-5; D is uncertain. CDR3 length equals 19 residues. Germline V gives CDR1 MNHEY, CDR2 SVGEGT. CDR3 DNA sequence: TGTGCCAGCAGTTACTCGATTTGGGGTACAAGAGCGAGCAATCAGCCCGAGCATTTT. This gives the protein CASSYSIWGTRASNQPEHF.

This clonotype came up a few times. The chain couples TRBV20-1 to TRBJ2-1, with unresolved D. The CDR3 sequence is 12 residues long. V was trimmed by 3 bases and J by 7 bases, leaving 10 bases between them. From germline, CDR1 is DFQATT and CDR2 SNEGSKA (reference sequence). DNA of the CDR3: TGCAGTGCTAGTATTATCCTTAATGAGCAGTTCTTC. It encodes CSASIILNEQFF.

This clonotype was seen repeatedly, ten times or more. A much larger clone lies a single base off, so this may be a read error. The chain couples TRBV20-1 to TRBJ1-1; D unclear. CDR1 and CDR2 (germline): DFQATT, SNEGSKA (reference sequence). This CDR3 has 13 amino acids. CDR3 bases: TGCAGTCAGAACTACGGGGAGAACAATGAAGCTTTCTTT. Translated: CSQNYGENNEAFF.

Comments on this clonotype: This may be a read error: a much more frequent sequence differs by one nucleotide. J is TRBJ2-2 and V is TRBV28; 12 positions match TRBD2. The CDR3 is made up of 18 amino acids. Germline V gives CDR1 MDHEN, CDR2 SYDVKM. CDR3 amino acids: CVSSTHSWTSGTTRELFF. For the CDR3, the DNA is TGTGTCAGCAGTACACATTCGTGGACTAGCGGGACCACCCGGGAGCTGTTTTTT.

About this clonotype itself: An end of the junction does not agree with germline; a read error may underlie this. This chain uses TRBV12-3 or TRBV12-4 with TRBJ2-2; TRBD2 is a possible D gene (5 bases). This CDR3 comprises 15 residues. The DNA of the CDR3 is TGTGCCAGCAATCCCCAACATGGGAACGCTGGGGAGCTGCTTTTT. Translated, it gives CASNPQHGNAGELLF.

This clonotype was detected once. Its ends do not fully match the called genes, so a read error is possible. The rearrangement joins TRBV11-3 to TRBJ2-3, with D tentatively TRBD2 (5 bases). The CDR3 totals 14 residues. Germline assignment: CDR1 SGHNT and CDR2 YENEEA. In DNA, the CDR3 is TGTGCCAACAGCCCCCTTTCTAGCATAGATACGCAGTATTTT. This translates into CANSPLSSIDTQYF. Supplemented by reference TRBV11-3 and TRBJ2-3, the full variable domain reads EAGVVQSPRYKIIEKKQPVAFWCNPISGHNTLYWYLQNLGQGPELLIRYENEEAVDDSQLPKDRFSAERLKGVDSTLKIQPAELGDSAVYLCANSPLSSIDTQYFGPGTRLTVL.

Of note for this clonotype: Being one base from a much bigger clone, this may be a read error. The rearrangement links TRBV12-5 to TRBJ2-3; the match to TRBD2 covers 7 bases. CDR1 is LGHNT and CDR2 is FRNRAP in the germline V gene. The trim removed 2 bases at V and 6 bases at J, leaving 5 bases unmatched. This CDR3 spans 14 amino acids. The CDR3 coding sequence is TGTGCTAGTGGTTTGAAGGGAGGGTTGGATACGCAGTATTTT. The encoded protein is CASGLKGGLDTQYF.

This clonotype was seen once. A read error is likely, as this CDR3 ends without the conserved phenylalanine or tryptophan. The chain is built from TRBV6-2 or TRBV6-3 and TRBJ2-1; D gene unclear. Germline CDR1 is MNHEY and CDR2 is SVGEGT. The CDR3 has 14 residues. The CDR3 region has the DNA TGTGTCAGCAGACTTGGGTTCAATCTAGATGAGCAGTTCTAC. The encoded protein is CVSRLGFNLDEQFY.

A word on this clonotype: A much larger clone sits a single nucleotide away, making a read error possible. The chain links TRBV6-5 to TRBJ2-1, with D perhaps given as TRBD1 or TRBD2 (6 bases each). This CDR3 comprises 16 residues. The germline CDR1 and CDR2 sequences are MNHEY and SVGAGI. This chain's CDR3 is CASGYSQGGGYNEQFF. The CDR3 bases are TGTGCCAGCGGTTACTCCCAAGGGGGAGGCTACAATGAGCAGTTCTTC.

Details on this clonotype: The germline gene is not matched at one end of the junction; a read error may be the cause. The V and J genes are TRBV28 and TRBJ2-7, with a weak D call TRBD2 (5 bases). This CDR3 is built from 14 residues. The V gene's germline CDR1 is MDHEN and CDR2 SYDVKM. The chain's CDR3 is CVSSYLRESAEQYF. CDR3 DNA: TGTGTCAGCAGTTATTTGAGGGAGTCGGCCGAGCAGTACTTC. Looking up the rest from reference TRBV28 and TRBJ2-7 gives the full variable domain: DVKVTQSSRYLVKRTGEKVFLECVQDMDHENMFWYRQDPGLGLRLIYFSYDVKMKEKGDIPEGYSVSREKKERFSLILESASTNQTSMYLCVSSYLRESAEQYFGPGTRLTVT.

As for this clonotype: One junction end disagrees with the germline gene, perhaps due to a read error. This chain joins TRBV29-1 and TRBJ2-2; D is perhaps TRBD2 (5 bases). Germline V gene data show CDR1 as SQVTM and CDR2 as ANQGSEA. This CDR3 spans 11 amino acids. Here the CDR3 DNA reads TGCGGCGGACGCGACGCCTGGGAGCTGTCTTTT. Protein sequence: CGGRDAWELSF.

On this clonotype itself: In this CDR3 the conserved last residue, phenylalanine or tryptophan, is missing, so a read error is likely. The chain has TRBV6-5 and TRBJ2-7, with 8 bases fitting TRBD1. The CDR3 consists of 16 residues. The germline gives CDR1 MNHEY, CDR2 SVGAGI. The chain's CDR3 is CACSYSFAGGSYEQYL. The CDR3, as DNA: TGTGCCTGCAGTTACTCATTTGCAGGGGGCAGTTACGAGCAGTACCTC.

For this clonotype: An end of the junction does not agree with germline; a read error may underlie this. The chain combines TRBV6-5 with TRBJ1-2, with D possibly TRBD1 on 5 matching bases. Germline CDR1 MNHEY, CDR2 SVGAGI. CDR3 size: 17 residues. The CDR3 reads CTSSYLRGGGINYCYTF. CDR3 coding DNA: TGTACCAGCAGTTACTTACGGGGTGGGGGAATCAACTATTGCTACACCTTC.

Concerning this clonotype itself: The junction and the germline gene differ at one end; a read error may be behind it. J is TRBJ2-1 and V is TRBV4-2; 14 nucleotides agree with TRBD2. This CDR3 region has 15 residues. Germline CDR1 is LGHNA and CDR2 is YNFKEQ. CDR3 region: CASRGTSGGGGEQIF. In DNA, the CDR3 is TGTGCCAGCAGGGGGACTAGCGGGGGAGGTGGTGAGCAGATCTTC.